This T cell receptor (beta chain) was documented in a study of response to subunit inactivated influenza vaccine. Whole-study findings and limits: The study's authors posited that every seasonal influenza vaccination enlists few new T cells.

TCRdb analysed the RT-PCR reads with MiXCR anew, one entry per CDR3 protein. Of 800,000 to 1,000,000 distinct CDR3 sequences in the sample, around 21% were seen once. About this clonotype: Its specificity is unknown.

This CDR3 has 16 residues. Trimming cost V 6 bases and J 1 base; bases outside gene matches: 11. CDR1 and CDR2 (germline): MNHNS, SASEGT. The chain carries TRBV6-1 and TRBJ2-7, with 8 bases lining up with TRBD2. Sample: PBMCs from blood, taken 4 to 6 days after vaccination. This receptor was obtained from a man in his fifties or sixties who received an inactivated influenza vaccine. CDR3 sequence reads: CASRGISGGISYEQYF. CDR3 bases: TGTGCCAGCAGGGGGATAAGCGGGGGTATTTCCTACGAGCAGTACTTC.